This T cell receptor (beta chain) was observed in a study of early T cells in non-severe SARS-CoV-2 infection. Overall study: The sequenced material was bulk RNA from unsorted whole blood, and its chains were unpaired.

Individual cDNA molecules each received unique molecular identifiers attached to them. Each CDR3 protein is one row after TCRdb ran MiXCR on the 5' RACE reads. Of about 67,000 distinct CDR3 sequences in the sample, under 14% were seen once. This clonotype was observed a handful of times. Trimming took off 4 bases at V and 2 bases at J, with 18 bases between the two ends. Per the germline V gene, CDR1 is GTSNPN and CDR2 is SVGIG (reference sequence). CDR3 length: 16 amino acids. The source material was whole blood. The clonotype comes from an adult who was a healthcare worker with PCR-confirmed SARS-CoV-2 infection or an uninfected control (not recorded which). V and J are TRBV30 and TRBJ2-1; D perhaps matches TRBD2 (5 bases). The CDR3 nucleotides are TGTGCCTGGACCCCCCGAGGGTGGTATACCTACAATGAGCAGTTCTTC. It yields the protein CAWTPRGWYTYNEQFF.